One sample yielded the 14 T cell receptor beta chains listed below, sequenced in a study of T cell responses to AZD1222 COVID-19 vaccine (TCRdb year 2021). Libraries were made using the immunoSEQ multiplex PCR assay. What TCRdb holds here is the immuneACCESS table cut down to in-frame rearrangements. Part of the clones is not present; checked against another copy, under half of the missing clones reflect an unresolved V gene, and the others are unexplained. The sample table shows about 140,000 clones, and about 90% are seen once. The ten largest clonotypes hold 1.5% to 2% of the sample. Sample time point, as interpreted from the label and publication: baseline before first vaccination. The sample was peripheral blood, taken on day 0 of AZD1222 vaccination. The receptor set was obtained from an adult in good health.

The CDR3 here is CASSNPTGGAGIQYF. In DNA form, the CDR3 reads TGCGCCAGCAGCAATCCCACAGGGGGCGCGGGCATTCAGTACTTC. This chain links TRBV5-1 with TRBJ2-4; 9 bases fit TRBD1. Trimming at V came to 4 bases and at J to 9 bases, leaving 11 bases not matched to a gene. The CDR3 contains 15 residues. Germline CDR1 SGHRS, CDR2 YFSETQ.

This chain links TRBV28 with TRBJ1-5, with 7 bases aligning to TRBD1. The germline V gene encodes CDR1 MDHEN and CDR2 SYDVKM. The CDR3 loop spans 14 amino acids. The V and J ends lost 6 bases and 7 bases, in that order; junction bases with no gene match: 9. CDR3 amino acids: CASRKTGLGQPQHF. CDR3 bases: TGTGCCAGCAGGAAGACAGGGCTGGGACAGCCCCAGCATTTT.

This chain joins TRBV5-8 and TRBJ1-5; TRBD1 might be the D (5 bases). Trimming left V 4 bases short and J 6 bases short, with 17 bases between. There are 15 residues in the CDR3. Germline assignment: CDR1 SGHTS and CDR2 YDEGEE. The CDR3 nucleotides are TGTGCCAGCAGCCCCGGGGACGAAAGCTTTCAGCCCCAGCATTTT. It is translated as CASSPGDESFQPQHF.

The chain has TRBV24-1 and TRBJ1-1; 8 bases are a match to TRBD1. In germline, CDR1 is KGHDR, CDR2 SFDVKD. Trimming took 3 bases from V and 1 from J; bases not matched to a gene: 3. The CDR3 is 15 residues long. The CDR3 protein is CATSDGQGWNTEAFF. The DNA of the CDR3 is TGTGCCACCAGTGATGGACAGGGCTGGAACACTGAAGCTTTCTTT.

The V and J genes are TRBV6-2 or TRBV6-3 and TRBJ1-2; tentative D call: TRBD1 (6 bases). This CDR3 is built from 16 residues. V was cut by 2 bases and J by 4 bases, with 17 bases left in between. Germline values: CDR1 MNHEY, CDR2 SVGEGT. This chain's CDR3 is CASSYLRGGGGYGYTF. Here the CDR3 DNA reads TGTGCCAGCAGTTACCTTCGGGGAGGAGGGGGCTATGGCTACACCTTC.

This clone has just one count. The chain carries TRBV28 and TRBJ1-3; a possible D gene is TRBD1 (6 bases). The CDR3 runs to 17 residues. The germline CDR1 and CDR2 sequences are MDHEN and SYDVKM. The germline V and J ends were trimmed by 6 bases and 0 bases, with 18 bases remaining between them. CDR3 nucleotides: TGTGCCAGCAGCCCCCCGGGGGCTTGGAGCTCTGGAAACACCATATATTTT. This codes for CASSPPGAWSSGNTIYF.

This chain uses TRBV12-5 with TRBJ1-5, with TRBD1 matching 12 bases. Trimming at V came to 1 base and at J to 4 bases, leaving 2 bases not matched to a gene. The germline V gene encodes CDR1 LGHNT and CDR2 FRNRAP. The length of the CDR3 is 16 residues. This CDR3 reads CASGLAGQGANQPQHF. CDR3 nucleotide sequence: TGTGCTAGTGGTTTGGCGGGACAGGGGGCGAATCAGCCCCAGCATTTT. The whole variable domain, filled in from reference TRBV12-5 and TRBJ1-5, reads DARVTQTPRHKVTEMGQEVTMRCQPILGHNTVFWYRQTMMQGLELLAYFRNRAPLDDSGMPKDRFSAEMPDATLATLKIQPSEPRDSAVYFCASGLAGQGANQPQHFGDGTRLSIL.

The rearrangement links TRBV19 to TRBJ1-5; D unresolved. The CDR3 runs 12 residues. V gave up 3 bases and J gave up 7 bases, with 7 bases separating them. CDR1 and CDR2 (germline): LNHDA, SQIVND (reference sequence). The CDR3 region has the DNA TGTGCCAGTAGTATCCCCCCCCAGCCCCAGCATTTT. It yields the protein CASSIPPQPQHF.

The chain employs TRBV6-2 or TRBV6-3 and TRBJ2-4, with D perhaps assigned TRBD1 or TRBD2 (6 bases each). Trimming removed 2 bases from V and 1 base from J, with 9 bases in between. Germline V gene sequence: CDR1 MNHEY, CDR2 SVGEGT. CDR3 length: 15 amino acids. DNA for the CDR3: TGTGCCAGCAGTTACGGGGGGCAGGCCAAAAACATTCAGTACTTC. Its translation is CASSYGGQAKNIQYF.

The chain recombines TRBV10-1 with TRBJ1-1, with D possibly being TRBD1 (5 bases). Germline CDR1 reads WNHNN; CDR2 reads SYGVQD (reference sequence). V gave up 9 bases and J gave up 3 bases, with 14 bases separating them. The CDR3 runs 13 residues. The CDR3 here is CASQGDGHTEAFF. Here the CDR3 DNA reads TGCGCCAGTCAGGGAGACGGACACACTGAAGCTTTCTTT.

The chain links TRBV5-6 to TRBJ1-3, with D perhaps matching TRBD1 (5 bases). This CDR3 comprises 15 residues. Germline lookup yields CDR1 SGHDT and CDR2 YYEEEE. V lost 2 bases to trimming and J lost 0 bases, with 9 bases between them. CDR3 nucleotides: TGTGCCAGCAGCTTTGGGGCCCTCTCTGGAAACACCATATATTTT. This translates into CASSFGALSGNTIYF.

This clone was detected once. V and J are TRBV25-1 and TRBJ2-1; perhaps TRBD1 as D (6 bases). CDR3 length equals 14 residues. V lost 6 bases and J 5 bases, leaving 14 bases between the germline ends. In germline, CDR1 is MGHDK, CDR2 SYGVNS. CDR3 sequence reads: CASRTPTGHNEQFF. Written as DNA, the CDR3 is TGTGCCAGCAGGACCCCGACAGGACACAATGAGCAGTTCTTC.

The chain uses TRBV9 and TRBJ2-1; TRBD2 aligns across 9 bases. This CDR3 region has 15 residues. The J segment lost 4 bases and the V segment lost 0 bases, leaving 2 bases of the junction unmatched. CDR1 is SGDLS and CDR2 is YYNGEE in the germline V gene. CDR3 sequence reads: CASSVVTSGYNEQFF. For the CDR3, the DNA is TGTGCCAGCAGCGTAGTGACTAGCGGATACAATGAGCAGTTCTTC.

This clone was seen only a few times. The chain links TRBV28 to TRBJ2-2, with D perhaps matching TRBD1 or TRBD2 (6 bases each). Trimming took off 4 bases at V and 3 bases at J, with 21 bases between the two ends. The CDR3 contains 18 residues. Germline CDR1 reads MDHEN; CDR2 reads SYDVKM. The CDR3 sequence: CASSSPRRGLRDTGELFF. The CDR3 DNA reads TGTGCCAGCAGTTCACCCCGCCGGGGGCTTCGGGACACCGGGGAGCTGTTTTTT.